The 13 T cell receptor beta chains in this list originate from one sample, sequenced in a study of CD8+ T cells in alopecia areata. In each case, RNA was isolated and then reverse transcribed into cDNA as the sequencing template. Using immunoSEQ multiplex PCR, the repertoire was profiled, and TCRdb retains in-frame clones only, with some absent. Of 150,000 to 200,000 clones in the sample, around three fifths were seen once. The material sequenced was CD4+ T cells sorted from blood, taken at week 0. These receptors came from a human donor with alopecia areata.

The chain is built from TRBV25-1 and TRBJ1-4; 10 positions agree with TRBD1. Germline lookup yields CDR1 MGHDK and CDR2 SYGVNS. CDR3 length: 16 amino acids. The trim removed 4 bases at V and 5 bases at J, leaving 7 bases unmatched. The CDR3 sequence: CASSGQGARSNEKLFF. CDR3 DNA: TGTGCCAGCAGTGGACAGGGGGCGCGGTCCAATGAAAAACTGTTTTTT.

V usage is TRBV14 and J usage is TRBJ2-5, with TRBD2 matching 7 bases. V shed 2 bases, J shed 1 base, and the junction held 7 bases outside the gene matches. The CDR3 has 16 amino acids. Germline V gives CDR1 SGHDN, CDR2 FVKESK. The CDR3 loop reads CASSQLGTTLQETQYF. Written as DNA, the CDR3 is TGTGCCAGCAGCCAACTCGGGACTACCCTCCAAGAGACCCAGTACTTC.

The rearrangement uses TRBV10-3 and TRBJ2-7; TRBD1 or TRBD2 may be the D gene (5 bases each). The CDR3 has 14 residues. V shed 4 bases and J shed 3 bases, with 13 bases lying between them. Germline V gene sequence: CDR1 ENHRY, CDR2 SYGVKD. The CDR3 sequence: CAISAHGDGYEQYF. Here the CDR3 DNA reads TGTGCCATCAGTGCCCATGGGGACGGCTACGAGCAGTACTTC.

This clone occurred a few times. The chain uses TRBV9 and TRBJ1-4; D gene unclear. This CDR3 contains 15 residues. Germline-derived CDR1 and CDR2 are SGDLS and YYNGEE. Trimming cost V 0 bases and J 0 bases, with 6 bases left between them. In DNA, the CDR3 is TGTGCCAGCAGCGTAGATCCTACAACTAATGAAAAACTGTTTTTT. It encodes CASSVDPTTNEKLFF.

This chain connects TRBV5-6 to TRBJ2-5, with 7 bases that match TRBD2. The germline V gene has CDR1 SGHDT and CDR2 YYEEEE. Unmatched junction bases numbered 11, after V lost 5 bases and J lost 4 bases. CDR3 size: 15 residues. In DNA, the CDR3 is TGTGCCAGCAGTGTTGTAGTAGGGGAGGGAGAGACCCAGTACTTC. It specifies CASSVVVGEGETQYF.

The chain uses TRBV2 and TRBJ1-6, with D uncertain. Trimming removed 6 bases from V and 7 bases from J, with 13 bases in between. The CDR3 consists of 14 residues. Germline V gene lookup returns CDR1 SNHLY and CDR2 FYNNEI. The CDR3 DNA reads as TGTGCCAGCAGCCTACAGCCTAAGAATTCACCCCTCCACTTT. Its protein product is CASSLQPKNSPLHF.

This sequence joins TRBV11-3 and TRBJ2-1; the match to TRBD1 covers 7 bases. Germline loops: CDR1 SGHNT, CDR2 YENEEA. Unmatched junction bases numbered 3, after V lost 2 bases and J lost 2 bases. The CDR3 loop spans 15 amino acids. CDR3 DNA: TGTGCCAGCAGCTTAAACAGGGGTACCTACAATGAGCAGTTCTTC. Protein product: CASSLNRGTYNEQFF.

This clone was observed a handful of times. Here the CDR3 reads CSVEERGTDTQYF. Here the CDR3 DNA reads TGCAGCGTTGAGGAGCGGGGCACAGATACGCAGTATTTT. The chain uses TRBV29-1 and TRBJ2-3; D perhaps matches TRBD2 (6 bases). The V and J ends lost 3 bases and 1 base respectively, with 8 bases between them. Germline values: CDR1 SQVTM, CDR2 ANQGSEA. CDR3 size: 13 residues.

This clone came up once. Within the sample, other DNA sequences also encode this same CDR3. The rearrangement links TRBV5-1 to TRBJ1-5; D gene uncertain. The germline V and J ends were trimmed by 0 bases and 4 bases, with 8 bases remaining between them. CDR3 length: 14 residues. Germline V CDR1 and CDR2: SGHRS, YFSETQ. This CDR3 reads CASSLDSPNQPQHF. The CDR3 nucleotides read TGCGCCAGCAGCTTGGACAGCCCAAATCAGCCCCAGCATTTT.

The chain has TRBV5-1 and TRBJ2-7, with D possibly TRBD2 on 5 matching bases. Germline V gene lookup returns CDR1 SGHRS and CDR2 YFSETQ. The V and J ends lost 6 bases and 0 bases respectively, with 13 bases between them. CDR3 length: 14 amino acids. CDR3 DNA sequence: TGCGCCAGCACCCCGGGGTCGTTCTCCTACGAGCAGTACTTC. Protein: CASTPGSFSYEQYF.

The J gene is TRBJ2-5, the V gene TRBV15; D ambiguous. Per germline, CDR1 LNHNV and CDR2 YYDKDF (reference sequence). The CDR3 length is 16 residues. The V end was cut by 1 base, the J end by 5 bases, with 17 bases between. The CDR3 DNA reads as TGTGCCACCAGCAGAGTTAGAACCCGCGTTGGGGAGACCCAGTACTTC. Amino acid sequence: CATSRVRTRVGETQYF.

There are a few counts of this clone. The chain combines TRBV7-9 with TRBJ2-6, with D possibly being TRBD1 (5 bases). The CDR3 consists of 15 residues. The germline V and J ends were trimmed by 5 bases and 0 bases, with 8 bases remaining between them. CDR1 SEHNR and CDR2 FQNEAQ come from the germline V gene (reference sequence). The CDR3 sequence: CASSTGHSGANVLTF. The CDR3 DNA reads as TGTGCCAGCAGCACTGGACACTCTGGGGCCAACGTCCTGACTTTC.

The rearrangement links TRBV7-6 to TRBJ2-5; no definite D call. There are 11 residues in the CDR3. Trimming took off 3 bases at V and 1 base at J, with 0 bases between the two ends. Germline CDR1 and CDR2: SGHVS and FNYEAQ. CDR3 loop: CASSFQETQYF. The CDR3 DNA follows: TGTGCCAGCAGCTTCCAAGAGACCCAGTACTTC.